This entry is about one TCR beta chain. The table came from immunoSEQ multiplex PCR; TCRdb's copy has only in-frame clones and leaves some out. Of 220,000 or so clones listed, about 90% are singletons. Participants, roughly 18 to 100 years old, spanned more than 20 US areas. The data stem from a study of blood T cell repertoires in COVID-19. Sequenced: PBMCs or T cells enriched from blood (not recorded which). The clonotype was recovered from a man aged 25 to 40 who had been exposed to COVID-19.

The CDR3 loop is CASSQKKPTNEKLFF. The CDR3 nucleotides are TGTGCCAGCAGCCAAAAGAAGCCAACTAATGAAAAACTGTTTTTT. The chain joins TRBV4-2 to TRBJ1-4; D is ambiguous. This CDR3 comprises 15 residues. CDR1 is LGHNA, CDR2 YNFKEQ, per germline. The V gene lost 2 bases and the J gene lost 0 bases, with 7 bases spanning the gap.